Listed below are T cell receptor beta chains from one sample, sequenced in a study of cytomegalovirus exposure and HLA in healthy donors. Assay used: immunoSEQ multiplex PCR; TCRdb lists only in-frame clones, some missing. The sample contains about 170,000 clones, 80% to 90% of which appear only once. The sequenced material came from PBMCs. The source is a male donor in good health and CMV-seronegative. CDR3s include the opening cysteine and the closing phenylalanine or tryptophan. D genes are given only for firm matches. Some rows have no size entry. The others give once, few or many, or a class for an expanded clone.

J gene: TRBJ2-1; V gene: TRBV5-1; clone size: -; D gene: TRBD1; CDR3 length: 16; CDR3 protein: CASSLWDRGAYNEQFF; CDR3 DNA: TGCGCCAGCAGCTTGTGGGACAGGGGGGCCTACAATGAGCAGTTCTTC
J gene: TRBJ2-1; V gene: TRBV28; clone size: once; D gene: -; CDR3 length: 15; CDR3 protein: CASSLLRYMDSEQFF; CDR3 DNA: TGTGCCAGCAGTTTATTGCGCTATATGGACAGTGAGCAGTTCTTC
J gene: TRBJ2-7; V gene: TRBV28; clone size: -; D gene: -; CDR3 length: 17; CDR3 protein: CASSSVLRDSWPYEQYF; CDR3 DNA: TGTGCCAGCAGTTCAGTATTGCGGGACTCCTGGCCCTACGAGCAGTACTTC
J gene: TRBJ2-1; V gene: TRBV2; clone size: -; D gene: TRBD1; CDR3 length: 14; CDR3 protein: CASRMTGAYNEQFF; CDR3 DNA: TGTGCCAGCAGGATGACAGGGGCCTACAATGAGCAGTTCTTC
J gene: TRBJ2-2; V gene: TRBV6-5; clone size: -; D gene: -; CDR3 length: 16; CDR3 protein: CASSYSMGRNTGELFF; CDR3 DNA: TGTGCCAGCAGTTACTCGATGGGCAGAAACACCGGGGAGCTGTTTTTT
J gene: TRBJ2-3; V gene: TRBV14; clone size: -; D gene: TRBD2; CDR3 length: 16; CDR3 protein: CASSPGLAGYTDTQYF; CDR3 DNA: TGTGCCAGCAGCCCCGGACTAGCGGGATACACAGATACGCAGTATTTT
J gene: TRBJ1-1; V gene: TRBV29-1; clone size: -; D gene: -; CDR3 length: 11; CDR3 protein: CSVGGAGEAFF; CDR3 DNA: TGCAGCGTTGGGGGAGCCGGGGAGGCTTTCTTT
J gene: TRBJ2-1; V gene: TRBV25-1; clone size: -; D gene: TRBD2; CDR3 length: 14; CDR3 protein: CASRSGETYNEQFF; CDR3 DNA: TGTGCCAGCAGGAGCGGGGAAACCTACAATGAGCAGTTCTTC
J gene: TRBJ2-3; V gene: TRBV5-1; clone size: -; D gene: TRBD1; CDR3 length: 17; CDR3 protein: CASRQPGQGVSTDTQYF; CDR3 DNA: TGCGCCAGCCGACAACCGGGACAGGGGGTGAGCACAGATACGCAGTATTTT
J gene: TRBJ2-1; V gene: TRBV7-3; clone size: -; D gene: -; CDR3 length: 14; CDR3 protein: CASSLGLSYNEQFF; CDR3 DNA: TGTGCCAGCAGCTTGGGACTCTCCTACAATGAGCAGTTCTTC
J gene: TRBJ2-1; V gene: TRBV6-1; clone size: -; D gene: TRBD1; CDR3 length: 17; CDR3 protein: CASSAPRGTGSHNEQFF; CDR3 DNA: TGTGCCAGCAGTGCCCCTAGGGGGACAGGGTCACACAATGAGCAGTTCTTC
J gene: TRBJ1-5; V gene: TRBV19; clone size: -; D gene: -; CDR3 length: 13; CDR3 protein: CASSIGQHQPQHF; CDR3 DNA: TGTGCCAGTAGTATAGGACAGCATCAGCCCCAGCATTTT
J gene: TRBJ2-3; V gene: TRBV5-1; clone size: -; D gene: TRBD1; CDR3 length: 14; CDR3 protein: CASSYRDRLDTQYF; CDR3 DNA: TGCGCCAGCAGCTACCGGGACAGGTTGGATACGCAGTATTTT
J gene: TRBJ2-2; V gene: TRBV27; clone size: -; D gene: TRBD2; CDR3 length: 16; CDR3 protein: CASSPLAGGNTGELFF; CDR3 DNA: TGTGCCAGCAGTCCTCTAGCGGGCGGGAACACCGGGGAGCTGTTTTTT
J gene: TRBJ2-5; V gene: TRBV7-9; clone size: -; D gene: TRBD1; CDR3 length: 14; CDR3 protein: CASSSQGVGETQYF; CDR3 DNA: TGTGCCAGCAGCTCGCAGGGGGTAGGAGAGACCCAGTACTTC
J gene: TRBJ1-2; V gene: TRBV6-5; clone size: once; D gene: TRBD1; CDR3 length: 16; CDR3 protein: CASSYSYRGKNYGYTF; CDR3 DNA: TGTGCCAGCAGTTACTCCTACAGGGGGAAGAACTATGGCTACACCTTC
J gene: TRBJ2-5; V gene: TRBV28; clone size: once; D gene: TRBD1; CDR3 length: 19; CDR3 protein: CASSFPGFRTGKKGETQYF; CDR3 DNA: TGTGCCAGCAGTTTTCCGGGTTTTAGGACAGGGAAGAAAGGAGAGACCCAGTACTTC
J gene: TRBJ2-7; V gene: TRBV7-2; clone size: -; D gene: -; CDR3 length: 14; CDR3 protein: CASSLGQPPHEQYF; CDR3 DNA: TGTGCCAGCAGCTTAGGACAACCCCCCCACGAGCAGTACTTC
J gene: TRBJ2-2; V gene: TRBV30; clone size: -; D gene: TRBD1; CDR3 length: 15; CDR3 protein: CAWASGTENTGELFF; CDR3 DNA: TGTGCCTGGGCCTCGGGGACAGAGAACACCGGGGAGCTGTTTTTT
J gene: TRBJ2-5; V gene: TRBV5-4; clone size: -; D gene: TRBD2; CDR3 length: 15; CDR3 protein: CASSLPGLAGETQYF; CDR3 DNA: TGTGCCAGCAGTCTTCCGGGACTAGCGGGAGAGACCCAGTACTTC
J gene: TRBJ2-7; V gene: TRBV10-3; clone size: -; D gene: TRBD1; CDR3 length: 13; CDR3 protein: CAIGGQGPREQYF; CDR3 DNA: TGTGCCATCGGGGGACAGGGCCCAAGAGAGCAGTACTTC
J gene: TRBJ2-1; V gene: TRBV5-8; clone size: -; D gene: -; CDR3 length: 16; CDR3 protein: CASRYTGFGLYNEQFF; CDR3 DNA: TGTGCCAGCAGATATACAGGGTTCGGCCTTTACAATGAGCAGTTCTTC
J gene: TRBJ2-1; V gene: TRBV19; clone size: few; D gene: TRBD2; CDR3 length: 13; CDR3 protein: CASGTSAYNEQFF; CDR3 DNA: TGTGCCAGCGGGACTAGCGCCTACAATGAGCAGTTCTTC
J gene: TRBJ2-7; V gene: TRBV30; clone size: -; D gene: -; CDR3 length: 17; CDR3 protein: CAWSVGSSPSSGYEQYF; CDR3 DNA: TGTGCCTGGAGTGTGGGCAGCTCTCCTTCCTCGGGGTACGAGCAGTACTTC
J gene: TRBJ2-3; V gene: TRBV30; clone size: -; D gene: TRBD2; CDR3 length: 12; CDR3 protein: CAWSAGGNTQYF; CDR3 DNA: TGTGCCTGGAGTGCGGGAGGGAATACGCAGTATTTT
J gene: TRBJ2-7; V gene: TRBV2; clone size: few; D gene: -; CDR3 length: 12; CDR3 protein: CASSPDTYEQYF; CDR3 DNA: TGTGCCAGCAGTCCTGACACTTACGAGCAGTACTTC
J gene: TRBJ2-5; V gene: TRBV7-3; clone size: -; D gene: TRBD2; CDR3 length: 16; CDR3 protein: CASSLFAGVSRETQYF; CDR3 DNA: TGTGCCAGCAGCTTATTTGCGGGAGTATCTCGAGAGACCCAGTACTTC
J gene: TRBJ2-2; V gene: TRBV6-5; clone size: -; D gene: -; CDR3 length: 14; CDR3 protein: CASSYSEGAGELFF; CDR3 DNA: TGTGCCAGCAGTTACTCTGAGGGTGCCGGGGAGCTGTTTTTT
J gene: TRBJ2-3; V gene: TRBV9; clone size: -; D gene: -; CDR3 length: 19; CDR3 protein: CASSATNLRGDRLTDTQYF; CDR3 DNA: TGTGCCAGCAGCGCCACCAACTTGAGAGGTGACAGGCTCACAGATACGCAGTATTTT
J gene: TRBJ2-3; V gene: TRBV18; clone size: -; D gene: TRBD2; CDR3 length: 18; CDR3 protein: CASSLSLRGARGTDTQYF; CDR3 DNA: TGTGCCAGCTCACTGTCCCTGCGGGGGGCAAGGGGCACAGATACGCAGTATTTT
J gene: TRBJ2-2; V gene: TRBV5-4; clone size: -; D gene: -; CDR3 length: 15; CDR3 protein: CASSFSTSNTGELFF; CDR3 DNA: TGTGCCAGCAGCTTCTCAACTTCGAACACCGGGGAGCTGTTTTTT
J gene: TRBJ1-4; V gene: TRBV9; clone size: -; D gene: -; CDR3 length: 15; CDR3 protein: CASSVWGGAGEKLFF; CDR3 DNA: TGTGCCAGCAGCGTATGGGGGGGCGCTGGGGAAAAACTGTTTTTT
J gene: TRBJ1-4; V gene: TRBV7-9; clone size: once; D gene: -; CDR3 length: 15; CDR3 protein: CASSSEGFTNEKLFF; CDR3 DNA: TGTGCCAGCAGCTCGGAGGGGTTCACTAATGAAAAACTGTTTTTT
J gene: TRBJ2-2; V gene: TRBV4-2; clone size: -; D gene: TRBD1; CDR3 length: 16; CDR3 protein: CASSQEVTGVGGELFF; CDR3 DNA: TGTGCCAGCAGCCAAGAGGTTACAGGGGTTGGCGGGGAGCTGTTTTTT
J gene: TRBJ1-1; V gene: TRBV5-6; clone size: -; D gene: -; CDR3 length: 16; CDR3 protein: CASSLGTKGLNTEAFF; CDR3 DNA: TGTGCCAGCAGCTTGGGGACTAAGGGCCTTAACACTGAAGCTTTCTTT
J gene: TRBJ1-5; V gene: TRBV4-1; clone size: -; D gene: -; CDR3 length: 15; CDR3 protein: CASSQVSGVGQPQHF; CDR3 DNA: TGCGCCAGCAGCCAGGTCTCAGGGGTGGGTCAGCCCCAGCATTTT
J gene: TRBJ2-5; V gene: TRBV20-1; clone size: -; D gene: -; CDR3 length: 11; CDR3 protein: CSARGAGTQYF; CDR3 DNA: TGCAGTGCTAGAGGGGCGGGGACCCAGTACTTC
J gene: TRBJ1-1; V gene: TRBV14; clone size: few; D gene: -; CDR3 length: 16; CDR3 protein: CASSQDITGMNTEAFF; CDR3 DNA: TGTGCCAGCAGCCAAGATATAACGGGGATGAACACTGAAGCTTTCTTT
J gene: TRBJ2-5; V gene: TRBV25-1; clone size: -; D gene: TRBD1; CDR3 length: 16; CDR3 protein: CATANTGAIGGETQYF; CDR3 DNA: TGTGCCACCGCCAACACAGGGGCTATTGGGGGAGAGACCCAGTACTTC
J gene: TRBJ2-3; V gene: TRBV7-2; clone size: -; D gene: -; CDR3 length: 14; CDR3 protein: CASSLAGGTDTQYF; CDR3 DNA: TGTGCCAGCAGCTTAGCGGGCGGCACAGATACGCAGTATTTT
J gene: TRBJ1-2; V gene: TRBV27; clone size: -; D gene: TRBD1; CDR3 length: 14; CDR3 protein: CASSRPGGNYGYTF; CDR3 DNA: TGTGCCAGCAGTCGCCCAGGGGGCAACTATGGCTACACCTTC
J gene: TRBJ2-5; V gene: TRBV5-1; clone size: -; D gene: -; CDR3 length: 18; CDR3 protein: CASSLGLTWTALPETQYF; CDR3 DNA: TGCGCCAGCAGCTTGGGGCTGACATGGACAGCCCTACCGGAGACCCAGTACTTC
J gene: TRBJ2-7; V gene: TRBV5-1; clone size: -; D gene: TRBD2; CDR3 length: 15; CDR3 protein: CASSREPGRDYEQYF; CDR3 DNA: TGCGCCAGCAGCCGTGAACCGGGGAGGGACTACGAGCAGTACTTC
J gene: TRBJ2-5; V gene: TRBV6-6; clone size: -; D gene: TRBD1; CDR3 length: 15; CDR3 protein: CASSYPPDRVETQYF; CDR3 DNA: TGTGCCAGCAGTTACCCCCCGGACAGGGTTGAGACCCAGTACTTC
J gene: TRBJ2-1; V gene: TRBV7-6; clone size: -; D gene: -; CDR3 length: 13; CDR3 protein: CASSLVENNEQFF; CDR3 DNA: TGTGCCAGCAGCCTGGTGGAGAACAATGAGCAGTTCTTC
J gene: TRBJ1-6; V gene: TRBV27; clone size: -; D gene: -; CDR3 length: 12; CDR3 protein: CASSPINSPLHF; CDR3 DNA: TGTGCCAGCAGTCCTATCAATTCACCCCTCCACTTT
J gene: TRBJ2-1; V gene: TRBV7-9; clone size: -; D gene: TRBD2; CDR3 length: 16; CDR3 protein: CASSSTGTSGYNEQFF; CDR3 DNA: TGTGCCAGCAGCTCGACCGGGACTAGCGGATACAATGAGCAGTTCTTC
J gene: TRBJ2-2; V gene: TRBV7-3; clone size: -; D gene: TRBD2; CDR3 length: 17; CDR3 protein: CASSLGRGRVATGELFF; CDR3 DNA: TGTGCCAGCAGCTTGGGGAGGGGTCGGGTGGCCACCGGGGAGCTGTTTTTT
J gene: TRBJ2-3; V gene: TRBV15; clone size: -; D gene: TRBD1; CDR3 length: 18; CDR3 protein: CATSRDGTTGLVAATQYF; CDR3 DNA: TGTGCCACCAGCAGAGATGGGACGACAGGGTTGGTTGCGGCTACGCAGTATTTT
J gene: TRBJ2-7; V gene: TRBV9; clone size: -; D gene: -; CDR3 length: 14; CDR3 protein: CASSTGGPEHEQYF; CDR3 DNA: TGTGCCAGCAGCACCGGGGGGCCGGAACACGAGCAGTACTTC
J gene: TRBJ2-7; V gene: TRBV2; clone size: -; D gene: -; CDR3 length: 13; CDR3 protein: CASREGMGSEQYF; CDR3 DNA: TGTGCCAGCAGAGAAGGGATGGGGAGCGAGCAGTACTTC
J gene: TRBJ2-7; V gene: TRBV5-8; clone size: -; D gene: TRBD1; CDR3 length: 15; CDR3 protein: CASSLVPGGGYEQYF; CDR3 DNA: TGTGCCAGCAGCTTGGTTCCAGGGGGCGGTTACGAGCAGTACTTC
J gene: TRBJ1-1; V gene: TRBV4-2; clone size: few; D gene: TRBD1; CDR3 length: 19; CDR3 protein: CASSQDTSGQGLGGTEAFF; CDR3 DNA: TGTGCCAGCAGCCAAGACACTTCGGGACAGGGGCTGGGTGGCACTGAAGCTTTCTTT
J gene: TRBJ2-3; V gene: TRBV5-4; clone size: -; D gene: TRBD2; CDR3 length: 16; CDR3 protein: CASSGGGALSTDTQYF; CDR3 DNA: TGTGCCAGCAGCGGGGGAGGGGCCCTTAGCACAGATACGCAGTATTTT
J gene: TRBJ2-6; V gene: TRBV11-1; clone size: -; D gene: -; CDR3 length: 18; CDR3 protein: CASSPPQGRPSGANVLTF; CDR3 DNA: TGTGCCAGCAGCCCGCCGCAGGGGCGCCCCTCTGGGGCCAACGTCCTGACTTTC
J gene: TRBJ1-1; V gene: TRBV19; clone size: -; D gene: -; CDR3 length: 15; CDR3 protein: CASSTGGARNTEAFF; CDR3 DNA: TGTGCCAGTAGTACCGGAGGGGCCAGGAACACTGAAGCTTTCTTT
J gene: TRBJ1-2; V gene: TRBV10-1; clone size: -; D gene: TRBD1; CDR3 length: 17; CDR3 protein: CASSDPYLDRENYGYTF; CDR3 DNA: TGCGCCAGCAGTGACCCTTACCTGGACAGGGAAAACTATGGCTACACCTTC
J gene: TRBJ1-5; V gene: TRBV2; clone size: -; D gene: -; CDR3 length: 12; CDR3 protein: CASEDGVQPQHF; CDR3 DNA: TGTGCCAGCGAGGACGGGGTTCAGCCCCAGCATTTT
J gene: TRBJ2-3; V gene: TRBV19; clone size: -; D gene: TRBD2; CDR3 length: 16; CDR3 protein: CASSMSGGGAVDTQYF; CDR3 DNA: TGTGCCAGTAGTATGAGTGGCGGGGGGGCGGTAGATACGCAGTATTTT
J gene: TRBJ2-2; V gene: TRBV5-4; clone size: -; D gene: TRBD2; CDR3 length: 15; CDR3 protein: CASSPSGRPTGELFF; CDR3 DNA: TGTGCCAGCAGCCCTAGCGGGAGACCCACCGGGGAGCTGTTTTTT